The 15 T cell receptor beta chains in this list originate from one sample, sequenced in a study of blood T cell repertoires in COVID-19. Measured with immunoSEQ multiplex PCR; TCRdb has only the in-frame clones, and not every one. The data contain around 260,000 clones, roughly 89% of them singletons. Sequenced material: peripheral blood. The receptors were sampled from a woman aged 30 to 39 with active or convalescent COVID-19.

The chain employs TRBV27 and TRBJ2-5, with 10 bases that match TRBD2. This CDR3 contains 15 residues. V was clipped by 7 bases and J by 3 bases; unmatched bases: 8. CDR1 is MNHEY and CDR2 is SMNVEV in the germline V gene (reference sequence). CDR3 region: CASKGSGLAEETQYF. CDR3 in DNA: TGTGCCAGCAAGGGATCCGGACTAGCGGAAGAGACCCAGTACTTC.

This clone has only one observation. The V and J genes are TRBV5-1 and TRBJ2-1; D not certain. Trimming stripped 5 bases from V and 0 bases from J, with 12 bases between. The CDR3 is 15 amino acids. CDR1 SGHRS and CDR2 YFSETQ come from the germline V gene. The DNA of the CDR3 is TGCGCCAGCAGTTTGACCTGGAGCTCCTACAATGAGCAGTTCTTC. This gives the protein CASSLTWSSYNEQFF.

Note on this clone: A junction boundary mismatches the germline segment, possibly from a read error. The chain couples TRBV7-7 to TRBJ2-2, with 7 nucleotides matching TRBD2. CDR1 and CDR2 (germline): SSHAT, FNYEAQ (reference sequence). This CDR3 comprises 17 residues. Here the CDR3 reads CASSLNVGRGRTGELFF. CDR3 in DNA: TGTGCTAGCAGCCTAAACGTAGGGCGGGGGAGAACCGGGGAGCTGTTTTTT.

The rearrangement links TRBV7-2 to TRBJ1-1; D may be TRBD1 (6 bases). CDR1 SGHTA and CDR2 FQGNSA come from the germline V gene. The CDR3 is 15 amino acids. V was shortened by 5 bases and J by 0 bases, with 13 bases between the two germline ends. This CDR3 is CASSPRGRVNTEAFF. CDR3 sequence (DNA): TGTGCCAGCAGCCCAAGGGGGAGGGTGAACACTGAAGCTTTCTTT.

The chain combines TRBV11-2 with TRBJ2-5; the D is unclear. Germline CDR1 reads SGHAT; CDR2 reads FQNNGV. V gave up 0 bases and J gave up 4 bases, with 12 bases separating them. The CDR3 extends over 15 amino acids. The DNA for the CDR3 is TGTGCCAGCAGCTTAGATCTAGTCCGAATAGAGACCCAGTACTTC. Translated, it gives CASSLDLVRIETQYF.

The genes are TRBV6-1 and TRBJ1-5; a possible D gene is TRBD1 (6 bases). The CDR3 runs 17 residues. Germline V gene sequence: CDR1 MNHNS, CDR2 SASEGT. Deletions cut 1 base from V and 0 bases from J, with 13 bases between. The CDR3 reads CASSEGAGAYSNQPQHF. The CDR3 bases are TGTGCCAGCAGTGAAGGGGCGGGGGCCTATAGCAATCAGCCCCAGCATTTT.

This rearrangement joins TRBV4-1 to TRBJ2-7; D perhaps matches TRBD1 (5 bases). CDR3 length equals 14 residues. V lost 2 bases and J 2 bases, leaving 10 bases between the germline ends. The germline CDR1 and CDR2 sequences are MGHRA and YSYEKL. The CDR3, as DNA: TGCGCCAGCAGCCAAATGACAGAACCCTACGAGCAGTACTTC. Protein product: CASSQMTEPYEQYF.

CDR3 nucleotide sequence: TGTGCTAGTGGTTTGGCGTTCGGACAGGAGGAATGGACGGGCACCGGGGAGCTGTTTTTT. Encoded protein: CASGLAFGQEEWTGTGELFF. The genes are TRBV12-5 and TRBJ2-2; 7 nucleotides align to TRBD1. With 1 base clipped from V and 4 bases from J, the junction kept 18 bases outside the gene matches. Germline V lookup: CDR1 LGHNT, CDR2 FRNRAP. There are 20 residues in the CDR3.

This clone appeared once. The CDR3 DNA reads TGCGCCAGCAGCTTGGAAGGACAGCCTATGAACACTGAAGCTTTCTTT. Amino acids: CASSLEGQPMNTEAFF. The rearrangement links TRBV5-1 to TRBJ1-1, with TRBD1 as a possible D gene (6 bases). Trimming left V 0 bases short and J 0 bases short, with 12 bases between. The CDR3 has 16 amino acids. Germline CDR1 reads SGHRS; CDR2 reads YFSETQ.

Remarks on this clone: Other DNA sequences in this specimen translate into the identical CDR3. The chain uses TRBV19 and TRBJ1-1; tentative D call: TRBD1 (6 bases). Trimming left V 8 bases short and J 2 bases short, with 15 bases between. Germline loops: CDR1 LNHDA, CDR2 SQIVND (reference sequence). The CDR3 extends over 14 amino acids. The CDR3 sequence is CASPPLGANTEAFF. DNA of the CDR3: TGTGCCAGTCCCCCACTGGGGGCCAACACTGAAGCTTTCTTT.

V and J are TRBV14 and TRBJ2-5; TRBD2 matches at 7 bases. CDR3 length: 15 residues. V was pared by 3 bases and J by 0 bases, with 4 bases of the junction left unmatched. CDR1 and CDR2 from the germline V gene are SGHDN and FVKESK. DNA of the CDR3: TGTGCCAGCAGCCACCGAGCGGGATACCAAGAGACCCAGTACTTC. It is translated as CASSHRAGYQETQYF.

The CDR3 nucleotides read TGTGCCAGCAGTGAAGTACAGGTGACAGATACGCAGTATTTT. This codes for CASSEVQVTDTQYF. This chain connects TRBV6-1 to TRBJ2-3; D perhaps matches TRBD1 (5 bases). V was trimmed by 1 base and J by 3 bases, leaving 8 bases between them. There are 14 residues in the CDR3. Germline CDR1 and CDR2: MNHNS and SASEGT.

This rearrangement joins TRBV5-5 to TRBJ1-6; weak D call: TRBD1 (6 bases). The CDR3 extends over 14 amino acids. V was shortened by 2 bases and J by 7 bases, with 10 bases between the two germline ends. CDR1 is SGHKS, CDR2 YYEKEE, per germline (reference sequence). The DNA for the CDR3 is TGTGCCAGCAGCTTCTACAGGGTCAATTCACCCCTCCACTTT. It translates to CASSFYRVNSPLHF.

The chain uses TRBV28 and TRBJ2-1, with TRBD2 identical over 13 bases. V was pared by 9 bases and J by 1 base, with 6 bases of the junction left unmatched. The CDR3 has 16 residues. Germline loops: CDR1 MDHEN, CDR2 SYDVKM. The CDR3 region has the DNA TGTGCCAGTAGAGGGACTAGCGGGGAATCCTACAATGAGCAGTTCTTC. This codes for CASRGTSGESYNEQFF. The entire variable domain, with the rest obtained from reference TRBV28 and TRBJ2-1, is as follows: DVKVTQSSRYLVKRTGEKVFLECVQDMDHENMFWYRQDPGLGLRLIYFSYDVKMKEKGDIPEGYSVSREKKERFSLILESASTNQTSMYLCASRGTSGESYNEQFFGPGTRLTVL.

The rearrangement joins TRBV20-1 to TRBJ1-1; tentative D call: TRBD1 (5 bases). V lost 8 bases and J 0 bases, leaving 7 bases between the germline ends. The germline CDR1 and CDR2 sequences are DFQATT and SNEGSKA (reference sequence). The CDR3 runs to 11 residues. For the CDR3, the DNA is TGCAGTACAGGCGTGAACACTGAAGCTTTCTTT. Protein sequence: CSTGVNTEAFF.